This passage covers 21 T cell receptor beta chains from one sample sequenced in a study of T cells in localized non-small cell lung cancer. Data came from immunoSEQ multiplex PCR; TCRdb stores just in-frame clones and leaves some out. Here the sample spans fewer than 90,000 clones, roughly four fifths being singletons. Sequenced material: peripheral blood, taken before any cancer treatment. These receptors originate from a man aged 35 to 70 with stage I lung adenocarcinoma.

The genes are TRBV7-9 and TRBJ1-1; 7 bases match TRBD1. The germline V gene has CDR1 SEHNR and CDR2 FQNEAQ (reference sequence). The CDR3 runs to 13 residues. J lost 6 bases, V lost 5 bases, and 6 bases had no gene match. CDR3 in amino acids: CASSARDSPEAFF. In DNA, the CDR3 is TGTGCCAGCAGCGCGAGGGACAGCCCTGAAGCTTTCTTT.

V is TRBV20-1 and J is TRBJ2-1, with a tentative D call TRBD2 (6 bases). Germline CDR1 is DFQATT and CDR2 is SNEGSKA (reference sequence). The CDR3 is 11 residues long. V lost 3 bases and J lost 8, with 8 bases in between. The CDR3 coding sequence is TGCAGTGCTAGTGCGGGGTATGAGCAGTTCTTC. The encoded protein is CSASAGYEQFF.

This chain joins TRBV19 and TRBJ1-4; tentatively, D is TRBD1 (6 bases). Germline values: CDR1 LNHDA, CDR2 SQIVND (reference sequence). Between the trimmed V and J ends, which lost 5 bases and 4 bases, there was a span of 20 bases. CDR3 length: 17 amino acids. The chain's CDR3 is CASSAPQGWGDNEKLFF. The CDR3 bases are TGTGCCAGTAGTGCACCTCAGGGGTGGGGAGATAATGAAAAACTGTTTTTT.

Written as DNA, the CDR3 is TGCGCCAGCAGTGCGGGACTAGGAAGACGGGGGTCAGTAAAAGAACGTTACAATGAGCAGTTCTTC. Amino acid sequence: CASSAGLGRRGSVKERYNEQFF. The J gene is TRBJ2-1, the V gene TRBV10-1, with 8 positions matching TRBD2. V lost 4 bases, J lost 4 bases, and 27 bases stayed unmatched. The CDR3 is 22 residues long. CDR1 and CDR2 from the germline V gene are WNHNN and SYGVQD (reference sequence).

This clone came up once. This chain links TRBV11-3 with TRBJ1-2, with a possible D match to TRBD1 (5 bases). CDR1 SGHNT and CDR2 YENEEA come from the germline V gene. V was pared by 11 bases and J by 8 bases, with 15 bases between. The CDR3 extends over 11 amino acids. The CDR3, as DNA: TGTGCCGGTTTGCGGGGGTGGGGCTACACCTTC. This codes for CAGLRGWGYTF. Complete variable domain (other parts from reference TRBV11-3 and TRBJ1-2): EAGVVQSPRYKIIEKKQPVAFWCNPISGHNTLYWYLQNLGQGPELLIRYENEEAVDDSQLPKDRFSAERLKGVDSTLKIQPAELGDSAVYLCAGLRGWGYTFGSGTRLTVV.

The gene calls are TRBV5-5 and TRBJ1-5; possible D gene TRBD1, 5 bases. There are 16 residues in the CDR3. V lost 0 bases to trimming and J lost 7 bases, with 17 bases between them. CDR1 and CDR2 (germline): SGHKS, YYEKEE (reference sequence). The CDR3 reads CASSLVSGRGSQPQHF. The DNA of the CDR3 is TGTGCCAGCAGCTTGGTATCGGGACGGGGGAGCCAGCCCCAGCATTTT.

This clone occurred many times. This chain's CDR3 is CASNRWGESVGNSPLHF. For the CDR3, the DNA is TGTGCCAGCAATCGTTGGGGGGAAAGTGTAGGTAATTCACCCCTCCACTTT. The rearrangement joins TRBV2 to TRBJ1-6, with D tentatively TRBD1 (5 bases). Germline V gene data show CDR1 as SNHLY and CDR2 as FYNNEI. Trimming pared 7 bases from V and 6 bases from J, leaving 22 bases between. The CDR3 is 17 amino acids.

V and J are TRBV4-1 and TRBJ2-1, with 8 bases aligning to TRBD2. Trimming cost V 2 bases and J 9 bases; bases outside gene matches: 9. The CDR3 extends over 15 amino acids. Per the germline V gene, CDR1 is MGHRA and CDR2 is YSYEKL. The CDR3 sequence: CASSQNGGAVGEQFF. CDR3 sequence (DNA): TGCGCCAGCAGCCAAAACGGGGGGGCCGTCGGTGAGCAGTTCTTC.

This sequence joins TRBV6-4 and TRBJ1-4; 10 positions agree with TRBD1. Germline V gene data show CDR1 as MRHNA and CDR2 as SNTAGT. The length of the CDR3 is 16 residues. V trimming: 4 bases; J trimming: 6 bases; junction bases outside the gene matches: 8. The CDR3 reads CASSVQPGQGYEKLFF. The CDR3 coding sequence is TGTGCCAGCAGTGTCCAACCGGGACAGGGGTATGAAAAACTGTTTTTT.

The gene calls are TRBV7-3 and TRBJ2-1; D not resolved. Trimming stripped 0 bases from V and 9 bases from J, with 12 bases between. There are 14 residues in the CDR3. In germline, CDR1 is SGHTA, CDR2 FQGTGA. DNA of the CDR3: TGTGCCAGCAGCTTAACATCGGCTAGTGGTGAGCAGTTCTTC. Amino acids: CASSLTSASGEQFF.

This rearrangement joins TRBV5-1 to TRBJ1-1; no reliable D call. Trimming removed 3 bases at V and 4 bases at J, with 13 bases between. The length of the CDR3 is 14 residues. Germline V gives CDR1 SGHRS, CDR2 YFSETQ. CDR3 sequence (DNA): TGCGCCAGCAGCTCGTCTTTGGCGGGCACTGAAGCTTTCTTT. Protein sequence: CASSSSLAGTEAFF.

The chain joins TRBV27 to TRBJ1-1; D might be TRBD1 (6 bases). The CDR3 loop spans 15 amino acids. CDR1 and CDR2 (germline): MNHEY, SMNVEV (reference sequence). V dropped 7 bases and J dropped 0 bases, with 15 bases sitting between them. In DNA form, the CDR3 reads TGTGCCAGCATCTCCACCGGACAGTTGAACACTGAAGCTTTCTTT. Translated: CASISTGQLNTEAFF.

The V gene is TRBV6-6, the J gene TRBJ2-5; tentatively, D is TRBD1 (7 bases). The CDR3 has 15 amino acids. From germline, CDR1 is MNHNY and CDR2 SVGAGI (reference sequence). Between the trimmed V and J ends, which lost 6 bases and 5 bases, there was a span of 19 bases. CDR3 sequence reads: CASRETGRRRETQYF. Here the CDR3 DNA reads TGTGCCAGCAGAGAGACAGGGAGGCGTCGGGAGACCCAGTACTTC.

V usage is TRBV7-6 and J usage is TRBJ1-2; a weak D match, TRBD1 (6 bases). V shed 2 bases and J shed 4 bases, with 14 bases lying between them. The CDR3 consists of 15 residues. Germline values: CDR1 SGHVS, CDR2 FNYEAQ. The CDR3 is CASSLMAGAGYGYTF. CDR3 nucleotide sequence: TGTGCCAGCAGCTTAATGGCGGGGGCCGGCTATGGCTACACCTTC.

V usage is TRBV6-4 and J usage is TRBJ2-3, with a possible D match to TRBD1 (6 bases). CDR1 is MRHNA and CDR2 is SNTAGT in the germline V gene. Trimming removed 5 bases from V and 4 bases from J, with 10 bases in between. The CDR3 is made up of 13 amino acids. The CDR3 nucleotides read TGTGCCAGCAGTCTACAGGGAGCAGATACGCAGTATTTT. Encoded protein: CASSLQGADTQYF.

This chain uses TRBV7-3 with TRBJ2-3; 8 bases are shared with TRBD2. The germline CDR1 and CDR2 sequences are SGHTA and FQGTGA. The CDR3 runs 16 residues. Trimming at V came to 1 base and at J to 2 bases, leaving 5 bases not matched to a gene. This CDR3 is CASSLNGGGITDTQYF. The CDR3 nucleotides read TGTGCCAGCAGCTTAAATGGCGGGGGGATCACAGATACGCAGTATTTT. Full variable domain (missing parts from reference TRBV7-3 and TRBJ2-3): GAGVSQTPSNKVTEKGKYVELRCDPISGHTALYWYRQSLGQGPEFLIYFQGTGAADDSGLPNDRFFAVRPEGSVSTLKIQRTERGDSAVYLCASSLNGGGITDTQYFGPGTRLTVL.

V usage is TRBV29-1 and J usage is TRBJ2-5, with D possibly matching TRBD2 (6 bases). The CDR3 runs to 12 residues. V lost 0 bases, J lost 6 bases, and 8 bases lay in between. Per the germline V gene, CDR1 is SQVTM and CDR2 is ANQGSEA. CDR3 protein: CSVEDGGKTQYF. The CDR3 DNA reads TGCAGCGTTGAAGATGGAGGGAAGACCCAGTACTTC. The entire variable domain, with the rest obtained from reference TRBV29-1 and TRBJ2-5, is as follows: SAVISQKPSRDICQRGTSLTIQCQVDSQVTMMFWYRQQPGQSLTLIATANQGSEATYESGFVIDKFPISRPNLTFSTLTVSNMSPEDSSIYLCSVEDGGKTQYFGPGTRLLVL.

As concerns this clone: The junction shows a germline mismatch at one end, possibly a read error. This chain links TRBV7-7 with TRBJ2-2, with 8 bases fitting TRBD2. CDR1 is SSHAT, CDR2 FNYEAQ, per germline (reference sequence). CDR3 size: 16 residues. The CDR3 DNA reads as TGTGCTAGCAGAAAAGCGGGGACTAGTGGTACCGGGGAGCTGTTTTTT. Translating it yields CASRKAGTSGTGELFF.

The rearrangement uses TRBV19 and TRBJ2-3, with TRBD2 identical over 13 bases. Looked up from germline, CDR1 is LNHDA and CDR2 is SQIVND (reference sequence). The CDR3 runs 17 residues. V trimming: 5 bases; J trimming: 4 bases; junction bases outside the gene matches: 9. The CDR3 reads CASSLRTSGSSPDTQYF. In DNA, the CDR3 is TGTGCCAGTAGTTTACGGACTAGCGGGAGTTCCCCAGATACGCAGTATTTT.

CDR3 coding DNA: TGTGCCAGTAGTAAAACTAGCGGGAGTGACTACGAGCAGTACTTC. Translated: CASSKTSGSDYEQYF. V and J are TRBV19 and TRBJ2-7; 11 nucleotides agree with TRBD2. Germline CDR1 is LNHDA and CDR2 is SQIVND (reference sequence). CDR3 length: 15 amino acids. The V gene end was trimmed by 4 bases and the J gene end by 3 bases; junction bases not matched to a gene: 5. Full variable domain (rest looked up from reference TRBV19 and TRBJ2-7): DGGITQSPKYLFRKEGQNVTLSCEQNLNHDAMYWYRQDPGQGLRLIYYSQIVNDFQKGDIAEGYSVSREKKESFPLTVTSAQKNPTAFYLCASSKTSGSDYEQYFGPGTRLTVT.

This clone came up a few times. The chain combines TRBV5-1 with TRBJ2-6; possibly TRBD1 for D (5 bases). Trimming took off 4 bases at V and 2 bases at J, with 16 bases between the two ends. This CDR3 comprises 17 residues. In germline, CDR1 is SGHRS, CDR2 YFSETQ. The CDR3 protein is CASSHRNPGTGANVLTF. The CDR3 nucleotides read TGCGCCAGCAGCCATCGGAACCCAGGGACTGGGGCCAACGTCCTGACTTTC.